The rows below give T cell receptor beta chains drawn from one sample of a study of blood T cell repertoires in COVID-19. The assay was immunoSEQ multiplex PCR, and TCRdb's table has in-frame clones only and misses some. The data hold approximately 130,000 clones, with around 87% observed a single time. Sample: peripheral blood. The receptors originated from a woman in her forties or fifties with acute or convalescent COVID-19. Both conserved end residues are part of each CDR3. The D gene is left open where the match is weak. The size entry is marked missing in some rows and otherwise reads once, few, many or a size class.

clone size: .
D gene: TRBD2
V gene: TRBV6-2/TRBV6-3
J gene: TRBJ2-5
CDR3 protein: CASSPLARETQYF
CDR3 DNA: TGTGCCAGCAGTCCACTAGCGCGTGAGACCCAGTACTTC

clone size: .
D gene: .
V gene: TRBV5-8
J gene: TRBJ1-1
CDR3 protein: CASSSLTPSMNTEAFF
CDR3 DNA: TGTGCCAGCAGCTCCCTCACTCCCTCGATGAACACTGAAGCTTTCTTT

clone size: .
D gene: .
V gene: TRBV10-3
J gene: TRBJ1-6
CDR3 protein: CAISGNRDRNSPLHF
CDR3 DNA: TGTGCCATCAGTGGAAACAGGGATCGTAATTCACCCCTCCACTTT

clone size: .
D gene: .
V gene: TRBV20-1
J gene: TRBJ2-7
CDR3 protein: CSARGGVEQYF
CDR3 DNA: TGCAGTGCTAGAGGGGGGGTAGAGCAGTACTTC

clone size: once
D gene: .
V gene: TRBV6-1
J gene: TRBJ1-2
CDR3 protein: CASSEPLGRNGYTF
CDR3 DNA: TGTGCCAGCAGTGAACCCTTAGGGAGGAACGGCTACACCTTC

clone size: .
D gene: TRBD2
V gene: TRBV7-2
J gene: TRBJ2-1
CDR3 protein: CASSPDGLAGAEQFF
CDR3 DNA: TGTGCCAGCAGCCCCGACGGGCTAGCGGGCGCTGAGCAGTTCTTC

clone size: .
D gene: TRBD1
V gene: TRBV27
J gene: TRBJ2-5
CDR3 protein: CASRTWDSQETQYF
CDR3 DNA: TGTGCCAGCAGGACCTGGGACAGCCAAGAGACCCAGTACTTC

clone size: .
D gene: .
V gene: TRBV7-2
J gene: TRBJ2-1
CDR3 protein: CASSLVGASGSYNEQFF
CDR3 DNA: TGTGCCAGCAGCTTAGTCGGTGCGAGCGGCTCCTACAATGAGCAGTTCTTC

clone size: .
D gene: .
V gene: TRBV12-3/TRBV12-4
J gene: TRBJ1-1
CDR3 protein: CASSFQGGTEAFF
CDR3 DNA: TGTGCCAGCAGTTTTCAGGGTGGCACTGAAGCTTTCTTT

clone size: .
D gene: TRBD1
V gene: TRBV4-1
J gene: TRBJ2-6
CDR3 protein: CASSQNKGQGLSGANVLTF
CDR3 DNA: TGCGCCAGCAGCCAAAACAAGGGACAGGGACTATCTGGGGCCAACGTCCTGACTTTC

clone size: .
D gene: .
V gene: TRBV29-1
J gene: TRBJ2-7
CDR3 protein: CSVEDRTNGGEQYF
CDR3 DNA: TGCAGCGTTGAAGATCGTACCAACGGTGGCGAGCAGTACTTC

clone size: .
D gene: TRBD1
V gene: TRBV7-3
J gene: TRBJ2-1
CDR3 protein: CASSLYGDRDYLDRYNEQFF
CDR3 DNA: TGTGCCAGCAGCTTATACGGGGACAGGGATTATTTGGACCGCTACAATGAGCAGTTCTTC

clone size: few
D gene: TRBD2
V gene: TRBV11-2
J gene: TRBJ2-3
CDR3 protein: CASSLVTLAGGGTQYF
CDR3 DNA: TGTGCCAGCAGCTTAGTAACACTAGCGGGGGGAGGTACGCAGTATTTT

clone size: .
D gene: .
V gene: TRBV4-1
J gene: TRBJ1-5
CDR3 protein: CASSQDTQLTQHF
CDR3 DNA: TGCGCCAGCAGCCAAGATACACAGTTGACCCAGCATTTT

clone size: .
D gene: TRBD2
V gene: TRBV5-1
J gene: TRBJ2-5
CDR3 protein: CASSLGWEGETQYF
CDR3 DNA: TGCGCCAGCAGCCTGGGGTGGGAGGGAGAGACCCAGTACTTC

clone size: .
D gene: TRBD1
V gene: TRBV6-5
J gene: TRBJ1-2
CDR3 protein: CASSGGYGYTF
CDR3 DNA: TGTGCCAGCTCAGGGGGCTATGGCTACACCTTC

clone size: .
D gene: .
V gene: TRBV11-2
J gene: TRBJ1-6
CDR3 protein: CASSLLGQGTSPLHF
CDR3 DNA: TGTGCCAGCAGCTTGTTAGGCCAGGGGACTTCACCCCTCCACTTT

clone size: .
D gene: TRBD2
V gene: TRBV11-3
J gene: TRBJ2-1
CDR3 protein: CASRFSSGASYNEQFF
CDR3 DNA: TGTGCCAGCAGGTTTTCTAGCGGGGCGTCCTACAATGAGCAGTTCTTC

clone size: .
D gene: .
V gene: TRBV7-9
J gene: TRBJ1-2
CDR3 protein: CASSRVSYGYTF
CDR3 DNA: TGTGCCAGCAGTCGGGTCTCCTATGGCTACACCTTC

clone size: .
D gene: .
V gene: TRBV6-2/TRBV6-3
J gene: TRBJ1-2
CDR3 protein: CASSYGSYGYTF
CDR3 DNA: TGTGCCAGCAGTTACGGCAGCTATGGCTACACCTTC

clone size: .
D gene: TRBD1
V gene: TRBV6-5
J gene: TRBJ1-4
CDR3 protein: CASSSRIGGVEKLFF
CDR3 DNA: TGTGCCAGCAGTAGTCGAATAGGGGGCGTTGAAAAACTGTTTTTT

clone size: .
D gene: .
V gene: TRBV10-2
J gene: TRBJ1-2
CDR3 protein: CASSELGDYGYTF
CDR3 DNA: TGCGCCAGCAGTGAGCTAGGTGACTATGGCTACACCTTC

clone size: .
D gene: .
V gene: TRBV18
J gene: TRBJ1-2
CDR3 protein: CASSPPVKPYGYTF
CDR3 DNA: TGTGCCAGCTCACCTCCGGTGAAGCCCTATGGCTACACCTTC